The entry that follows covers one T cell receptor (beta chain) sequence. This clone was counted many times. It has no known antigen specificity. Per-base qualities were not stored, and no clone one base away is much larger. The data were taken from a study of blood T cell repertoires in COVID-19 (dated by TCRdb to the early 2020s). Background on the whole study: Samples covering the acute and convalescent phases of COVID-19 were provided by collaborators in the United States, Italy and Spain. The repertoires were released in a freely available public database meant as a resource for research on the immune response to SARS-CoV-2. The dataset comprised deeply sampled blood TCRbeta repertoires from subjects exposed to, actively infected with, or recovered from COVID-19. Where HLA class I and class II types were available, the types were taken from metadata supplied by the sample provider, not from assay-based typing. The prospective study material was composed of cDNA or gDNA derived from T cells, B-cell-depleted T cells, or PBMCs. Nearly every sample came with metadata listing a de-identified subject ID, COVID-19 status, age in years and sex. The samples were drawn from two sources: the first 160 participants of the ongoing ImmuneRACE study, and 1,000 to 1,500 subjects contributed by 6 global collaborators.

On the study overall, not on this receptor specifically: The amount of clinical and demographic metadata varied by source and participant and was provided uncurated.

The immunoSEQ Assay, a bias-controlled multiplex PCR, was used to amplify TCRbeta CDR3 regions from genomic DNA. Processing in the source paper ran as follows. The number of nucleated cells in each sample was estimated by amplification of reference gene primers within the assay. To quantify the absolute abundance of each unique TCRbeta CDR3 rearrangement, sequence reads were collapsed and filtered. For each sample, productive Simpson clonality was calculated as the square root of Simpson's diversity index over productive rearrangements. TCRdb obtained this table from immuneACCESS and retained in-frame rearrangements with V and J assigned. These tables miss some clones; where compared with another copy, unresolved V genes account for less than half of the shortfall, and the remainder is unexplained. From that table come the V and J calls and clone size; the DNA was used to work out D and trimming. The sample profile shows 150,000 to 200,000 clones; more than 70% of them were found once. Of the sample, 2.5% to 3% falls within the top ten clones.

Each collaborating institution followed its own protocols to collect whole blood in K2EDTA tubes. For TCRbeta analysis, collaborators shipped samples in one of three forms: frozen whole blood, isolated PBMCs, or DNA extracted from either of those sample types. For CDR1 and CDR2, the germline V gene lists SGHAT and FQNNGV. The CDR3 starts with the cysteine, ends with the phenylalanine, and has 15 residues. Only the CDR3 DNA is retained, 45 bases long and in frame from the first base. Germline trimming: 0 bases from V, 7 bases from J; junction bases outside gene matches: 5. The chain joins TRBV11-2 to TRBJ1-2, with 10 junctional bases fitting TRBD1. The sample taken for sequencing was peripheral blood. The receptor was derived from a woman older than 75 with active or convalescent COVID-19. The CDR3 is CASSLDLTGGSGYTF. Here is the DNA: TGTGCCAGCAGCTTAGATCTGACAGGGGGCAGTGGCTACACCTTC.